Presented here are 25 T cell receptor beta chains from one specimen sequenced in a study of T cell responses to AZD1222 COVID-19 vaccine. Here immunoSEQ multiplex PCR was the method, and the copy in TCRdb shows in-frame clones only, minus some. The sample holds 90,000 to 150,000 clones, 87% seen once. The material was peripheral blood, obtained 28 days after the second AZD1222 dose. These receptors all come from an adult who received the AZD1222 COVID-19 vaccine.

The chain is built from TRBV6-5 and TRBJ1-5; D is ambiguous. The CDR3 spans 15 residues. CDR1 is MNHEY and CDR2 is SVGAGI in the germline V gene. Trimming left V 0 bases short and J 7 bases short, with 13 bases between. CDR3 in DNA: TGTGCCAGCAGTTACTCCCAAACGTCTAGGCAGCCCCAGCATTTT. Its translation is CASSYSQTSRQPQHF.

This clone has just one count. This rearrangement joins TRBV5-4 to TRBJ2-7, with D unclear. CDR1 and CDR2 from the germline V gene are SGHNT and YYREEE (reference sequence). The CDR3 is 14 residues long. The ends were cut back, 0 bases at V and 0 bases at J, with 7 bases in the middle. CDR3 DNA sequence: TGTGCCAGCAGCTTGGATGCAGGCTCCTACGAGCAGTACTTC. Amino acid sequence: CASSLDAGSYEQYF.

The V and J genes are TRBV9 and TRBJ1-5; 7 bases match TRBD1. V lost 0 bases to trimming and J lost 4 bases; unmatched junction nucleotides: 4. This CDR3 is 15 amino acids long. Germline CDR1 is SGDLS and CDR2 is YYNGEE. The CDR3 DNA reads TGTGCCAGCAGCGTAGGGACAGGATCTAATCAGCCCCAGCATTTT. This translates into CASSVGTGSNQPQHF. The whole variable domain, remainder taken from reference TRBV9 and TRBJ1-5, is DSGVTQTPKHLITATGQRVTLRCSPRSGDLSVYWYQQSLDQGLQFLIQYYNGEERAKGNILERFSAQQFPDLHSELNLSSLELGDSALYFCASSVGTGSNQPQHFGDGTRLSIL.

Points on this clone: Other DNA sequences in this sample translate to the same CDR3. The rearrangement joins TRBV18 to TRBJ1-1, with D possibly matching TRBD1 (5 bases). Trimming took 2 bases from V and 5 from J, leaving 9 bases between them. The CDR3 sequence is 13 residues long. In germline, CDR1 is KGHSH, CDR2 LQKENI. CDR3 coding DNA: TGTGCCAGCTCACCAGTTGGGGGAACTGAAGCTTTCTTT. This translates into CASSPVGGTEAFF.

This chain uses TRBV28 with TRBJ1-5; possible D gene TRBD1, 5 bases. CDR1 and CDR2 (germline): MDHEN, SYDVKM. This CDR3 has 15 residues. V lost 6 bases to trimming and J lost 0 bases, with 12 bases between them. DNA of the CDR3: TGTGCCAGCAGCATGGAGGGGACTAGCAATCAGCCCCAGCATTTT. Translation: CASSMEGTSNQPQHF. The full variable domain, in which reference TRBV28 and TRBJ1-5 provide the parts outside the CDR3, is DVKVTQSSRYLVKRTGEKVFLECVQDMDHENMFWYRQDPGLGLRLIYFSYDVKMKEKGDIPEGYSVSREKKERFSLILESASTNQTSMYLCASSMEGTSNQPQHFGDGTRLSIL.

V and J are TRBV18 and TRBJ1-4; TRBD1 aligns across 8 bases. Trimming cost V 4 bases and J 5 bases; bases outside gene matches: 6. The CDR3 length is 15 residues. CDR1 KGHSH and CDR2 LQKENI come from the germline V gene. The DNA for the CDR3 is TGTGCCAGCTCACTAACACAGGGGGTAAATGAAAAACTGTTTTTT. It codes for CASSLTQGVNEKLFF.

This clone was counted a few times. The CDR3 reads CASRPGEAYNSPLHF. The CDR3 DNA is TGTGCCAGCAGACCAGGGGAGGCCTATAATTCACCCCTCCACTTT. This rearrangement joins TRBV28 to TRBJ1-6; D might be TRBD1 (6 bases). This CDR3 has 15 residues. From germline, CDR1 is MDHEN and CDR2 SYDVKM. Trimming took off 6 bases at V and 2 bases at J, with 11 bases between the two ends.

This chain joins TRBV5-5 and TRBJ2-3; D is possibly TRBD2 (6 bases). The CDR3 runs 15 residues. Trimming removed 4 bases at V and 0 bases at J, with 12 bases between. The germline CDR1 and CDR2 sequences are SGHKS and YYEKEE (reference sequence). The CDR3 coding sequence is TGTGCCAGCAGCCGGGGGACGATAAGCACAGATACGCAGTATTTT. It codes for CASSRGTISTDTQYF.

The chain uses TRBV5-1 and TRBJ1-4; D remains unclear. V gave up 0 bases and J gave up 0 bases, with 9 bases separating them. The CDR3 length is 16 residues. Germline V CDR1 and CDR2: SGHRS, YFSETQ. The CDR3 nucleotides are TGCGCCAGCAGCTTGGAGCAGAGTGCAACTAATGAAAAACTGTTTTTT. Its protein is CASSLEQSATNEKLFF.

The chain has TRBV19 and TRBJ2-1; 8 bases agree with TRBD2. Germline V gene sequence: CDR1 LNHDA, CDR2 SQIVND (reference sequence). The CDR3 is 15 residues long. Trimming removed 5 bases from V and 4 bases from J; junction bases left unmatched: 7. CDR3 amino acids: CASSQLADQYNEQFF. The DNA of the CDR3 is TGTGCCAGTAGTCAACTAGCGGATCAATACAATGAGCAGTTCTTC.

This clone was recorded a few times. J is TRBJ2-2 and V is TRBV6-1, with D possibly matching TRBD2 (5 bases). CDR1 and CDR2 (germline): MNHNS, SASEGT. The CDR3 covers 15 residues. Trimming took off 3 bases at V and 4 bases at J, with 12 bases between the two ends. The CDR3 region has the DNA TGTGCCAGCAGTGAGCTTTACCGGGGCACCGGGGAGCTGTTTTTT. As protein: CASSELYRGTGELFF.

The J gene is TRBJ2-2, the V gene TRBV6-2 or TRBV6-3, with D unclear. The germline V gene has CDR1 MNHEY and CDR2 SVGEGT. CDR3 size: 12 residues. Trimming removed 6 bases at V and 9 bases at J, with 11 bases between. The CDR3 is CASSPVRRELFF. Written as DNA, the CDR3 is TGTGCCAGCAGCCCCGTCCGCAGGGAGCTGTTTTTT.

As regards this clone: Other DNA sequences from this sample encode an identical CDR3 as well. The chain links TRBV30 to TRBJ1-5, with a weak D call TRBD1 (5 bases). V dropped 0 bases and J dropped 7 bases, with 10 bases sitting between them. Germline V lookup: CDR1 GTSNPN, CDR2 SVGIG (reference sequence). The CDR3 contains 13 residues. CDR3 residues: CAWSVQGGQPQHF. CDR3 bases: TGTGCCTGGAGTGTGCAGGGCGGACAGCCCCAGCATTTT.

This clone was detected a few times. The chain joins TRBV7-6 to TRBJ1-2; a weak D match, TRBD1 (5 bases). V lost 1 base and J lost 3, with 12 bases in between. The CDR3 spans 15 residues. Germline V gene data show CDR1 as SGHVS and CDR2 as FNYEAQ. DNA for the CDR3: TGTGCCAGCAGCTTAGGGGGGGGAAGTGACTATGGCTACACCTTC. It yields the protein CASSLGGGSDYGYTF.

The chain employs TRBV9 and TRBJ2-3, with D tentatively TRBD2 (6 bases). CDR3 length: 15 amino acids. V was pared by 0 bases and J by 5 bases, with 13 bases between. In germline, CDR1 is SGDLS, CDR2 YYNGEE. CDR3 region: CASSVGTPGGDTQYF. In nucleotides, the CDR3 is TGTGCCAGCAGCGTAGGTACCCCCGGGGGAGATACGCAGTATTTT.

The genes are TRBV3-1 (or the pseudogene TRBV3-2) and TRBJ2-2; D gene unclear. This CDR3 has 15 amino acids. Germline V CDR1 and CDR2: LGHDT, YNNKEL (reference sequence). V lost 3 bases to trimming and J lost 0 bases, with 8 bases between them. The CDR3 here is CASSHNTPNTGELFF. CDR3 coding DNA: TGTGCCAGCAGCCACAACACCCCGAACACCGGGGAGCTGTTTTTT.

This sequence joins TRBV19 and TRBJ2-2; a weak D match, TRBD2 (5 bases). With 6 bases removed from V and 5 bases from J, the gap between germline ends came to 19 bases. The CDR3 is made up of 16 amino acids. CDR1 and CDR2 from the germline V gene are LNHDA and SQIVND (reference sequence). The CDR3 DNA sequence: TGTGCCAGTAGGATGGGAGTAGGCGTTAGGACCGGGGAGCTGTTTTTT. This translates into CASRMGVGVRTGELFF. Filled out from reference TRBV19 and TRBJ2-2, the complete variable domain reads DGGITQSPKYLFRKEGQNVTLSCEQNLNHDAMYWYRQDPGQGLRLIYYSQIVNDFQKGDIAEGYSVSREKKESFPLTVTSAQKNPTAFYLCASRMGVGVRTGELFFGEGSRLTVL.

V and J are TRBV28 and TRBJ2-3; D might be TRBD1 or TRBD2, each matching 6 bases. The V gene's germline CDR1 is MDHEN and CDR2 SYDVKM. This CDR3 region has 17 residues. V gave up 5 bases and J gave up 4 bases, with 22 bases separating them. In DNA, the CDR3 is TGTGCCAGCAGTGGGCCGAGAAGGGGGGTGAGGGCAGATACGCAGTATTTT. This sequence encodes CASSGPRRGVRADTQYF.

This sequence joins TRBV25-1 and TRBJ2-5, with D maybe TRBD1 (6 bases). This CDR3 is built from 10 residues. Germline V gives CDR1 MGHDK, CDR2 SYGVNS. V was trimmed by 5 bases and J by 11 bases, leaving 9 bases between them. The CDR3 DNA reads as TGTGCCAGCAGTCGTGGACAGCAGTACTTC. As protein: CASSRGQQYF.

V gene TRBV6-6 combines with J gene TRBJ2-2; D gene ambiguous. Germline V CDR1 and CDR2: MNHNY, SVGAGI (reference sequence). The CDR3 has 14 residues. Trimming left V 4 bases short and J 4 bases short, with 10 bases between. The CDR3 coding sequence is TGTGCCAGCAGTTCCCTCGGGTCCACCGGGGAGCTGTTTTTT. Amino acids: CASSSLGSTGELFF.

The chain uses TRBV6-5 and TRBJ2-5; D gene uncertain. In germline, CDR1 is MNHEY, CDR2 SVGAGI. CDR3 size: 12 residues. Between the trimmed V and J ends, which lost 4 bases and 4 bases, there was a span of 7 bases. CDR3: CASSWNGETQYF. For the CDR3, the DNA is TGTGCCAGCAGTTGGAACGGAGAGACCCAGTACTTC.

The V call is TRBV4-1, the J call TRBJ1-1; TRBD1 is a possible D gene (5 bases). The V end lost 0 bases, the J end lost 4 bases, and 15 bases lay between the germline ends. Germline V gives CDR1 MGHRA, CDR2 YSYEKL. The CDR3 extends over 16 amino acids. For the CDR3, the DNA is TGCGCCAGCAGCCAAGATCGGTGGGGGATGGGCACTGAAGCTTTCTTT. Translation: CASSQDRWGMGTEAFF.

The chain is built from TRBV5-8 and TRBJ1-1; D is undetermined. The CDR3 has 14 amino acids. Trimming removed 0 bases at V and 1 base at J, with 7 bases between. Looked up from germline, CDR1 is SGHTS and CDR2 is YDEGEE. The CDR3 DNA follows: TGTGCCAGCAGCTTGGTCCCCGGGAACACTGAAGCTTTCTTT. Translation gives CASSLVPGNTEAFF.

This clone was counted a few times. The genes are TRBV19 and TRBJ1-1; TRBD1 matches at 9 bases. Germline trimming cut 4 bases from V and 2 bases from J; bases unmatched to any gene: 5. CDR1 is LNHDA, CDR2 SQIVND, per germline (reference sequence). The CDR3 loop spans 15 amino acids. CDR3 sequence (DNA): TGTGCCAGTAGTACCCAACAGGGGGCCAACACTGAAGCTTTCTTT. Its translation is CASSTQQGANTEAFF. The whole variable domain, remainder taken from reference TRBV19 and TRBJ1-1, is DGGITQSPKYLFRKEGQNVTLSCEQNLNHDAMYWYRQDPGQGLRLIYYSQIVNDFQKGDIAEGYSVSREKKESFPLTVTSAQKNPTAFYLCASSTQQGANTEAFFGQGTRLTVV.

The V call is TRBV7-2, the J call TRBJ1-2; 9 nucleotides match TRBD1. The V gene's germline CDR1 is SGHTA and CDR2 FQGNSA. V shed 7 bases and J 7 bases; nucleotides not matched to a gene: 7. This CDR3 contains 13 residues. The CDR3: CASNRDRDAGYTF. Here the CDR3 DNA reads TGTGCCAGCAACAGGGACAGGGACGCTGGCTACACCTTC.